The source of this T cell receptor (beta chain) is a study of cytomegalovirus exposure and HLA in healthy donors. Findings and caveats of the study: Many donors shared some public TCRs, even though most TCR sequences were rare. Later work found most CMV-associated TCR beta chains apparently HLA-restricted.

As concerns this clone: No antigen is known for it.

Use of 60 Vbeta and 13 Jbeta primers characterized the PCR. Sequencing used immunoSEQ multiplex PCR; TCRdb keeps in-frame clones, though not all of them. The table has about 110,000 clones, 70% to 85% seen once. Donors counted as nominally healthy when sampled, yet unrecorded immune exposures were likely. CDR3 length: 17 amino acids. Germline V gene lookup returns CDR1 SSHAT and CDR2 FNYEAQ (reference sequence). V gave up 2 bases and J gave up 7 bases; unmatched junction bases: 15. The sequencing sample was made of PBMCs. V usage is TRBV7-7 and J usage is TRBJ2-5; TRBD2 agrees at 8 bases. The source of this sequence is a man aged 55 to 69 in good health and CMV-seronegative. The CDR3 reads CASSLQNSGGPSGTQYF. The CDR3 nucleotides read TGTGCCAGCAGCTTACAAAACTCGGGGGGGCCTTCAGGGACCCAGTACTTC.